The 5 T cell receptor beta chains below come from one sample, sequenced in a study of cytomegalovirus exposure and HLA in healthy donors (dated by TCRdb to about 2017). The method was the immunoSEQ multiplex PCR assay. For the multiplex PCR, a mixture combining 60 forward primers for TCR Vbeta segments and 13 reverse primers for TCR Jbeta segments was used. Drawn from immuneACCESS, this table holds only the in-frame rearrangements with V and J called that TCRdb kept. Clones are partly lost; checked studies trace under half to an unresolved V gene and leave the rest unexplained. Recorded for this sample are 150,000 or so clones; about three quarters of them occurred a single time. The ten largest clonotypes hold roughly 4% of the sample. Sequenced sample: PBMCs. The receptors were sampled from a woman in her thirties or forties in good health and CMV-seronegative.

The chain is built from TRBV10-3 and TRBJ1-2, with TRBD1 as a possible D gene (6 bases). Deletions cut 3 bases from V and 2 bases from J, with 10 bases between. The CDR3 totals 14 residues. The germline gives CDR1 ENHRY, CDR2 SYGVKD. The CDR3 protein is CAISETGLNYGYTF. CDR3 nucleotides: TGTGCCATCAGTGAAACAGGGTTGAACTATGGCTACACCTTC.

As DNA, the CDR3 is TGTGCCTGGAGTGAGGAGACAGGGGCCCCTTTAGCCAAAAACATTCAGTACTTC. Translating gives CAWSEETGAPLAKNIQYF. This chain uses TRBV30 with TRBJ2-4, with TRBD1 matching over 8 bases. This CDR3 is built from 18 residues. V lost 1 base, J lost 0 bases, and 11 bases stayed unmatched. Per the germline V gene, CDR1 is GTSNPN and CDR2 is SVGIG (reference sequence).

This chain joins TRBV5-1 and TRBJ2-5, with D perhaps matching TRBD2 (6 bases). V was shortened by 1 base and J by 2 bases, with 9 bases between the two germline ends. This CDR3 spans 14 amino acids. The germline gives CDR1 SGHRS, CDR2 YFSETQ. DNA for the CDR3: TGCGCCAGCAGCTTGTATGGAGGGCAAGAGACCCAGTACTTC. Residues: CASSLYGGQETQYF.

This clone has just one count. The chain has TRBV7-6 and TRBJ2-3, with 14 bases that match TRBD2. Per germline, CDR1 SGHVS and CDR2 FNYEAQ. V gave up 5 bases and J gave up 4 bases; unmatched junction bases: 14. CDR3 length: 19 residues. The CDR3 sequence: CASSVGLAGGLPSSDTQYF. The CDR3 DNA is TGTGCCAGCAGCGTAGGACTAGCGGGGGGATTACCTTCCTCAGATACGCAGTATTTT.

The rearrangement links TRBV6-1 to TRBJ1-2, with TRBD1 identical over 8 bases. V was clipped by 5 bases and J by 4 bases; unmatched bases: 9. This CDR3 comprises 15 residues. From germline, CDR1 is MNHNS and CDR2 SASEGT. CDR3 sequence (DNA): TGTGCCAGCAGTCCCCCCGGACAGGGAGGCTATGGCTACACCTTC. It codes for CASSPPGQGGYGYTF.